The 15 T cell receptor beta chains given below trace back to one sample, sequenced in a study of blood T cells in healthy people across ages (dated by TCRdb to about 2015). The library relied on 5' RACE. Instrument on record: Illumina HiSeq 2500. A second about 7 to 12 cycle PCR used a sample-barcoded 5' primer and a J-beta primer mix. TCRdb's own reprocessing of the public reads used fastp at Q25 and MiXCR and kept productive beta chains. Under each unique CDR3 protein, matching rows form one entry showing the most common genes and DNA. In this sample the table shows hundreds of thousands of distinct CDR3 sequences, 58% of which occur a single time. The ten largest make up 30% to 40% of the sample. Sequenced input: blood. The receptors stem from a man aged 55 to 69 in good health.

The chain carries TRBV7-2 and TRBJ1-2; perhaps TRBD1 as D (6 bases). Germline loops: CDR1 SGHTA, CDR2 FQGNSA. V lost 5 bases and J lost 4, with 20 bases in between. This CDR3 spans 16 amino acids. In DNA, the CDR3 is TGTGCCAGCAGCCAAGAGGGGGGGGCGCGGGGCTATGGCTACACCTTC. It codes for CASSQEGGARGYGYTF.

The chain is built from TRBV28 and TRBJ2-1; perhaps TRBD1 as D (6 bases). Germline V CDR1 and CDR2: MDHEN, SYDVKM. V was cut by 7 bases and J by 2 bases, with 18 bases left in between. This CDR3 comprises 16 residues. The CDR3 nucleotides are TGTGCCAGCATTCCACCCGACAGGCGGCCCTACAATGAGCAGTTCTTC. Translated, it gives CASIPPDRRPYNEQFF. The full variable domain, with the rest looked up from reference TRBV28 and TRBJ2-1, is DVKVTQSSRYLVKRTGEKVFLECVQDMDHENMFWYRQDPGLGLRLIYFSYDVKMKEKGDIPEGYSVSREKKERFSLILESASTNQTSMYLCASIPPDRRPYNEQFFGPGTRLTVL.

The rearrangement uses TRBV7-2 and TRBJ1-2; perhaps TRBD1 as D (5 bases). This CDR3 is built from 14 residues. Per the germline V gene, CDR1 is SGHTA and CDR2 is FQGNSA. V was clipped by 5 bases and J by 4 bases, with 14 bases between them. The CDR3 loop is CASSARPGTYGYTF. CDR3 sequence (DNA): TGTGCCAGCAGCGCACGACCCGGGACCTATGGCTACACCTTC.

The rearrangement links TRBV20-1 to TRBJ2-3; D ambiguous. Germline lookup yields CDR1 DFQATT and CDR2 SNEGSKA (reference sequence). This CDR3 region has 12 residues. V lost 5 bases to trimming and J lost 4 bases, with 10 bases between them. DNA of the CDR3: TGCAGTGCTGCGCCGGCCGCAGATACGCAGTATTTT. Encoded protein: CSAAPAADTQYF.

The CDR3 reads CASRPEQNPATNEKLFF. DNA for the CDR3: TGTGCCAGCAGGCCGGAGCAGAACCCAGCAACTAATGAAAAACTGTTTTTT. The J gene is TRBJ1-4, the V gene TRBV12-3 or TRBV12-4; D ambiguous. The CDR3 spans 17 residues. V was shortened by 6 bases and J by 0 bases, with 17 bases between the two germline ends.

This clonotype appeared a few times. The CDR3 DNA reads as TGTGCCAGCTCCCCAGGATACGGGACTGAAGCTTTCTTT. Protein product: CASSPGYGTEAFF. The chain has TRBV6-6 and TRBJ1-1; D not resolved. V dropped 8 bases and J dropped 5 bases, with 15 bases sitting between them. The CDR3 consists of 13 residues. Germline V gene sequence: CDR1 MNHNY, CDR2 SVGAGI (reference sequence).

This clonotype was detected a few times. V usage is TRBV29-1 and J usage is TRBJ2-6, with 9 bases matching TRBD1. Looked up from germline, CDR1 is SQVTM and CDR2 is ANQGSEA. The CDR3 extends over 16 amino acids. Losses at the gene ends were 4 bases for V and 1 base for J; bases not matched to a gene: 5. The CDR3 bases are TGCAGCGTTGCAGACAGGGGGATGTCTGGGGCCAACGTCCTGACTTTC. The encoded protein is CSVADRGMSGANVLTF.

This clonotype showed up many times. The chain is built from TRBV3-1 and TRBJ2-1, with 8 bases aligning to TRBD2. The CDR3 runs 16 residues. Per germline, CDR1 LGHDT and CDR2 YNNKEL (reference sequence). The ends lost 0 bases at V and 8 bases at J; junction bases unmatched: 9. The CDR3 protein is CASSQELSGVNDEQFF. The CDR3 nucleotides are TGTGCCAGCAGCCAAGAACTTAGCGGGGTAAACGATGAGCAGTTCTTC.

This chain joins TRBV18 and TRBJ2-7; TRBD1 or TRBD2 may be the D gene (5 bases each). Germline V lookup: CDR1 KGHSH, CDR2 LQKENI. The CDR3 has 16 amino acids. V lost 3 bases to trimming and J lost 0 bases, with 15 bases between them. CDR3: CASSPPAGTASYEQYF. The CDR3 DNA follows: TGTGCCAGCTCACCGCCGGCAGGGACGGCCTCCTACGAGCAGTACTTC.

This clonotype was picked up many times. This chain joins TRBV5-1 and TRBJ2-3; 12 bases match TRBD2. V was clipped by 0 bases and J by 5 bases; unmatched bases: 10. Germline CDR1 reads SGHRS; CDR2 reads YFSETQ. This CDR3 is 18 amino acids long. The CDR3 DNA reads TGCGCCAGCAGCTTGGAGGGGCTAGCGGGGGGGCCCGGAGATACGCAGTATTTT. This translates into CASSLEGLAGGPGDTQYF.

This chain connects TRBV12-3 or TRBV12-4 to TRBJ2-3, with D unclear. The V end lost 7 bases, the J end lost 3 bases, and 14 bases lay between the germline ends. The CDR3 is 14 amino acids. CDR3 DNA: TGTGCCAGCAAATCCCTCCTGGGGACAGATACGCAGTATTTT. Amino acids: CASKSLLGTDTQYF.

This clonotype was picked up a small number of times. The V gene is TRBV28, the J gene TRBJ1-2; no clear D. Deletions cut 5 bases from V and 5 bases from J, with 9 bases between. This CDR3 contains 12 residues. Germline V CDR1 and CDR2: MDHEN, SYDVKM. This CDR3 is CASSQTAYGYTF. CDR3 bases: TGTGCCAGCAGTCAGACCGCGTATGGCTACACCTTC.

The chain couples TRBV7-2 to TRBJ2-7, with TRBD2 matching 11 bases. The closer fit of TRBJ2-5 to the DNA end suggests the J call may be wrong. Germline V gene lookup returns CDR1 SGHTA and CDR2 FQGNSA. The CDR3 contains 13 residues. The CDR3 DNA follows: TGTGCCGACGGACTAGCGGGCGGAGAGACCCAGTACTTC. Its translation: CADGLAGGETQYF.

This clonotype has a handful of counts. The rearrangement links TRBV6-1 to TRBJ2-1, with TRBD1 as a possible D gene (8 bases). This CDR3 contains 16 residues. Germline values: CDR1 MNHNS, CDR2 SASEGT. The V and J ends lost 6 bases and 6 bases respectively, with 21 bases between them. The CDR3 DNA follows: TGTGCCAGCAGCCCCCACAGGGGGGGGCTAAGCAATGAGCAGTTCTTC. As protein: CASSPHRGGLSNEQFF.

The genes are TRBV20-1 and TRBJ1-2, with D perhaps matching TRBD1 (6 bases). The CDR3 runs to 11 residues. The germline CDR1 and CDR2 sequences are DFQATT and SNEGSKA (reference sequence). Trimming stripped 7 bases from V and 7 bases from J, with 13 bases between. The CDR3 nucleotides are TGCAGTGGCCGGGACACCTCTGGCTACACCTTC. Protein product: CSGRDTSGYTF.